The present T cell receptor beta chain was sequenced within a study of cytomegalovirus exposure and HLA in healthy donors. Study-level information: The Caucasian-associated ancestry cluster contained 81% of the 398 genotyped donors. Overall study results and limits: An assumption of roughly uniform sequencing depth across donors underlay the presence/absence analyses. With DRB1 most and HLA-C fewest, TCR association rates differed between HLA loci in a later analysis. In vitro confirmation showed three CMV-associated chains to be CMV antigen specific.

The CDR3 contains 13 residues. From germline, CDR1 is MNHNS and CDR2 SASEGT. Trimming pared 6 bases from V and 1 base from J, leaving 9 bases between. The primer mix had 60 Vbeta and 13 Jbeta primers. The data were produced by immunoSEQ multiplex PCR, yet TCRdb's version contains in-frame clones alone and is incomplete. The sample has fewer than 200,000 clones, around 86% seen once. With respect to this clone: Antigen specificity is unknown.

Specimen: PBMCs. The origin of this receptor is a girl aged 2 to 9 in good health and CMV-seropositive. The chain has TRBV6-1 and TRBJ1-1; tentatively, D is TRBD1 (6 bases). The CDR3 here is CASRWTANTEAFF. CDR3 nucleotides: TGTGCCAGCAGATGGACAGCGAACACTGAAGCTTTCTTT.